This section outlines one T cell receptor (beta chain) sequence together with its context. This CDR3 region has 15 residues. The V end was cut by 2 bases, the J end by 4 bases, with 15 bases between. Germline CDR1 is MNHNS and CDR2 is SASEGT. This entry is derived from a study of T cell responses to AZD1222 COVID-19 vaccine. This table comes from immunoSEQ multiplex PCR, and its TCRdb copy is limited to in-frame clones, with some not included. The data contain 60,000 to 70,000 clones, less than 90% of them seen just once; the ten biggest clones take up approximately 18%. The source of this sequence is an adult in good health. J is TRBJ2-7 and V is TRBV6-1; D may be TRBD1 or TRBD2 (7 bases each). Sequencing was performed on peripheral blood, taken on day 0 of AZD1222 vaccination. CDR3: CASSEQRDRRYEQYF. The CDR3 region has the DNA TGTGCCAGCAGTGAACAGCGGGACAGACGATACGAGCAGTACTTC.